This TCR beta chain was obtained from a study of radiotherapy plus CTLA-4 blockade in lung cancer listed by TCRdb under 2018. As for the study more broadly: Among enrolled patients, 15% to 20% had an objective response and about 30% reached disease control. The paper's findings and limits, for the study overall: Increased serum interferon-beta after radiation, together with early dynamic changes in blood T cell clones, were reported to be the strongest predictors of response. After treatment with radiotherapy and ipilimumab, TCR clones that originated in tumors expanded in peripheral blood.

Of note for this clone: It lacks a known antigen. Base qualities are missing; no much larger clone stands one base away.

In this study, focal radiation therapy paired with CTLA-4 blockade (ipilimumab) was tested in patients who had chemo-refractory metastatic non-small-cell lung cancer. V is pared back by 1 base and J by 5 bases, with 3 bases lying between the germline termini. The germline V gene (reference sequence) provides CDR1 LNHNV and CDR2 YYDKDF. Inclusive of the bounding cysteine and phenylalanine, the CDR3 is 12 residues long. The only DNA kept is the CDR3, 36 bases in frame from the first base. Receptors were amplified or captured by the immunoSEQ multiplex PCR assay. TCRdb obtained this table from immuneACCESS and retained in-frame rearrangements with V and J assigned. These tables miss some clones; where compared with another copy, unresolved V genes account for less than half of the shortfall, and the remainder is unexplained. This sample is represented by 25,000 to 30,000 clones; about 77% of them were singletons. The ten largest clones take up approximately 24% of the sample.

The receptor's source is a human donor with non-small cell lung cancer that progressed on radiotherapy plus ipilimumab. Sequencing was performed on peripheral blood, taken from a patient treated with radiotherapy plus ipilimumab. The chain is made from TRBV15 and TRBJ2-1, with the identity of the D gene unclear. The sequenced DNA is TGTGCCACCAGCAGAGTGAACAATGAGCAGTTCTTC. The translation is CATSRVNNEQFF.